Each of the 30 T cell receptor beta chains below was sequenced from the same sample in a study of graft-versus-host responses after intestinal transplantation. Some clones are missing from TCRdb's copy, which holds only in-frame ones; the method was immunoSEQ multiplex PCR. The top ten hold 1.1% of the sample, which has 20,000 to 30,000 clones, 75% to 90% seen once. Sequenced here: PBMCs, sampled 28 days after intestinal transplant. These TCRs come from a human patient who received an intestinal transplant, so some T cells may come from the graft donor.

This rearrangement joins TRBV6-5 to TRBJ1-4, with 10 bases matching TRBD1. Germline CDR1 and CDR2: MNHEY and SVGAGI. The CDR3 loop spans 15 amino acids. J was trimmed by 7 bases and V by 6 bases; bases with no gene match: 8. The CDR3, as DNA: TGTGCCAGCAGCACCGACAGGGGGCGGTTTGAAAAACTGTTTTTT. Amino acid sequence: CASSTDRGRFEKLFF.

CDR3 DNA sequence: TGCGCCAGCAGTAGACCTAGCGGGAGATCAGATACGCAGTATTTT. Translation: CASSRPSGRSDTQYF. The chain couples TRBV10-1 to TRBJ2-3; TRBD2 agrees at 10 bases. The CDR3 consists of 15 residues. Germline trimming cut 5 bases from V and 4 bases from J; bases unmatched to any gene: 6. Per germline, CDR1 WNHNN and CDR2 SYGVQD (reference sequence).

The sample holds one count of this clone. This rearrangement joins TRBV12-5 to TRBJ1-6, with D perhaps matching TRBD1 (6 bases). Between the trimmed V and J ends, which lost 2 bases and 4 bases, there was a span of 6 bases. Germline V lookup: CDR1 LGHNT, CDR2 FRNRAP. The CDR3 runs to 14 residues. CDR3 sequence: CASGLTGYNSPLHF. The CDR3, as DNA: TGTGCTAGTGGTTTGACAGGGTATAATTCACCCCTCCACTTT. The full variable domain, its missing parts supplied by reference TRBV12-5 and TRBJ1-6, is DARVTQTPRHKVTEMGQEVTMRCQPILGHNTVFWYRQTMMQGLELLAYFRNRAPLDDSGMPKDRFSAEMPDATLATLKIQPSEPRDSAVYFCASGLTGYNSPLHFGNGTRLTVT.

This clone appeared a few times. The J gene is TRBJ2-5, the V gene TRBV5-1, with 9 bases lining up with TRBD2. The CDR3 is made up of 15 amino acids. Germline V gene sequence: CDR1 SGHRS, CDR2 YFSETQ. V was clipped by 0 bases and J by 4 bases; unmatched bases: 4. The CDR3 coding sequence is TGCGCCAGCAGCTTGGCAACGCGGGGGGGAGAGACCCAGTACTTC. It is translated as CASSLATRGGETQYF. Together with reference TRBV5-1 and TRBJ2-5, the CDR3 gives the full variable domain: KAGVTQTPRYLIKTRGQQVTLSCSPISGHRSVSWYQQTPGQGLQFLFEYFSETQRNKGNFPGRFSGRQFSNSRSEMNVSTLELGDSALYLCASSLATRGGETQYFGPGTRLLVL.

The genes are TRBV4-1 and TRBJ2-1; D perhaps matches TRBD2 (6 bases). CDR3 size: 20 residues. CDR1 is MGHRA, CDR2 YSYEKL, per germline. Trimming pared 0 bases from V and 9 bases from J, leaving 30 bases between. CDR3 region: CASSQEDAMSRDSPGGEQFF. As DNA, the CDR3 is TGCGCCAGCAGCCAAGAAGACGCTATGTCCCGGGACTCGCCGGGCGGTGAGCAGTTCTTC.

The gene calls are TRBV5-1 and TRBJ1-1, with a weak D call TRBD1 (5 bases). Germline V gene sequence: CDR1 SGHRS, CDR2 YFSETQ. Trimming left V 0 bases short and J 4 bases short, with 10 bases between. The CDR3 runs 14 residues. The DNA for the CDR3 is TGCGCCAGCAGCTTGGGGGCAGGGCTCACTGAAGCTTTCTTT. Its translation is CASSLGAGLTEAFF.

The CDR3 coding sequence is TGTGCCAGCAGTCGTTCAGTTATGAACACTGAAGCTTTCTTT. Translation: CASSRSVMNTEAFF. V usage is TRBV5-4 and J usage is TRBJ1-1; no reliable D call. Germline V lookup: CDR1 SGHNT, CDR2 YYREEE (reference sequence). Between the trimmed V and J ends, which lost 5 bases and 0 bases, there was a span of 11 bases. The CDR3 totals 14 residues.

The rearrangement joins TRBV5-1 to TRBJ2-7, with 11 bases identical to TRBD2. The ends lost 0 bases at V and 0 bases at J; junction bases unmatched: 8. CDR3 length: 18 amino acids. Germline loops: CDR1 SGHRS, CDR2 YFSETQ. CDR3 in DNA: TGCGCCAGCAGCTTGGCCCCGGCTAGCGGGGGGAGCTCCTACGAGCAGTACTTC. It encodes CASSLAPASGGSSYEQYF.

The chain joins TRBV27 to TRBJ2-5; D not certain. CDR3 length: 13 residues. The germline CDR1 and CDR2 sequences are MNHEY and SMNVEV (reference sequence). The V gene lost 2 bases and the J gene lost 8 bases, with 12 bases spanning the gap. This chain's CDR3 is CASSLKAFDTQYF. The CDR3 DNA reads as TGTGCCAGCAGTTTAAAGGCATTCGATACCCAGTACTTC.

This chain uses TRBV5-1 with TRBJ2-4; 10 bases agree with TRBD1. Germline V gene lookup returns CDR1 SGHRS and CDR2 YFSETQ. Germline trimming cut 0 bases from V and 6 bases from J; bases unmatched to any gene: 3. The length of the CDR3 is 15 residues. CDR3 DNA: TGCGCCAGCAGCTTGGGACAGGGGGCGGGAAACATTCAGTACTTC. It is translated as CASSLGQGAGNIQYF.

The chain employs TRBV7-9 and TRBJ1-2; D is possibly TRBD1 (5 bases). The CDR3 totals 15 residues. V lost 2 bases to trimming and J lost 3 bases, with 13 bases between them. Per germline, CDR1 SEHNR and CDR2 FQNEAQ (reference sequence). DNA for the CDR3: TGTGCCAGCAGCTTATCTAGGGGAAAGGACTATGGCTACACCTTC. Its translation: CASSLSRGKDYGYTF.

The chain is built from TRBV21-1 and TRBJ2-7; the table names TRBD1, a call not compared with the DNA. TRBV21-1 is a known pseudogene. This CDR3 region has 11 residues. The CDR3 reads CASSRGQVLYF. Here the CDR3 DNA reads TGTGCCAGCAGCAGGGGACAGGTATTGTACTTC.

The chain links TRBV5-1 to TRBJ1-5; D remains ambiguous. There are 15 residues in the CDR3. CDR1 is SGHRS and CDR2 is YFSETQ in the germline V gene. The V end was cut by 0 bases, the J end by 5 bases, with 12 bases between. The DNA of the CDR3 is TGCGCCAGCAGCTTGGGCACTCACGGGGATCAGCCCCAGCATTTT. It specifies CASSLGTHGDQPQHF.

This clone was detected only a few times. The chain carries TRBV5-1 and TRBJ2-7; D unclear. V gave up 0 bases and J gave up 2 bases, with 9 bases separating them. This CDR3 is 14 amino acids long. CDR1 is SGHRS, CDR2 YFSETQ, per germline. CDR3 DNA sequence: TGCGCCAGCAGCTTGGGGTGGGTCCCCTACGAGCAGTACTTC. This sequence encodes CASSLGWVPYEQYF. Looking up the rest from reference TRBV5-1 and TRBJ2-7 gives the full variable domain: KAGVTQTPRYLIKTRGQQVTLSCSPISGHRSVSWYQQTPGQGLQFLFEYFSETQRNKGNFPGRFSGRQFSNSRSEMNVSTLELGDSALYLCASSLGWVPYEQYFGPGTRLTVT.

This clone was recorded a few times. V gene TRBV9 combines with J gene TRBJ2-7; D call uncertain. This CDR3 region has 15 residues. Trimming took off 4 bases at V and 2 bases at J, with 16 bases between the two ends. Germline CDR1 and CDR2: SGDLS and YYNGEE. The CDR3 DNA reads TGTGCCAGCAGCCGCAGTCATGGGTCTGCCTACGAGCAGTACTTC. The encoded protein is CASSRSHGSAYEQYF.

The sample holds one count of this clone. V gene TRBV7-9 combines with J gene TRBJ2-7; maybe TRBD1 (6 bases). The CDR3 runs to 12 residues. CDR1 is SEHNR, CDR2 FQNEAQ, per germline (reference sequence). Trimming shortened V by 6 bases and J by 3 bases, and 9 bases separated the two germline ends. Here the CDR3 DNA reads TGTGCCAGCAGTACAGGGAGCTACGAGCAGTACTTC. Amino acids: CASSTGSYEQYF.

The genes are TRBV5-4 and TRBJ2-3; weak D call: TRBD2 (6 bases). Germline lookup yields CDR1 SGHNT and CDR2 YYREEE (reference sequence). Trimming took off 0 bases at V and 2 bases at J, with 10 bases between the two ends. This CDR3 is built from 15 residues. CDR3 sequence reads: CASSLDLAFTDTQYF. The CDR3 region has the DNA TGTGCCAGCAGCTTGGACCTAGCGTTCACAGATACGCAGTATTTT.

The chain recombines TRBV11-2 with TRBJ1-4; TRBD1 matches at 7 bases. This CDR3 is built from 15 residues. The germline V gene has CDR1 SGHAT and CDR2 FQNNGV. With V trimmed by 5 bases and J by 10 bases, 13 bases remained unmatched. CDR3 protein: CASSTRQGPGGKLFF. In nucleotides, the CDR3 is TGTGCCAGCAGCACTCGACAGGGTCCAGGGGGAAAACTGTTTTTT.

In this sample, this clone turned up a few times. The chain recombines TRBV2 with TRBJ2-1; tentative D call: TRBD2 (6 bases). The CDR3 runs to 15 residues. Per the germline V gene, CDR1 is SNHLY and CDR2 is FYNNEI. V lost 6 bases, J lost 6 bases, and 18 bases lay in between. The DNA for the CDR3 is TGTGCCAGCAGATTACCGGGAGACGGCCCCAATGAGCAGTTCTTC. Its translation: CASRLPGDGPNEQFF.

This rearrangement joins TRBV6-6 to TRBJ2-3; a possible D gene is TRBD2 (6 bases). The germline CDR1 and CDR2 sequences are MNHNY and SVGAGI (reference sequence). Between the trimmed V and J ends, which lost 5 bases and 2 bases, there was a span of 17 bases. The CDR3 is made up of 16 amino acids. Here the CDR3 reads CASSLTSPVPTDTQYF. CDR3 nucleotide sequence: TGTGCCAGCAGTCTTACTAGCCCCGTGCCCACAGATACGCAGTATTTT.

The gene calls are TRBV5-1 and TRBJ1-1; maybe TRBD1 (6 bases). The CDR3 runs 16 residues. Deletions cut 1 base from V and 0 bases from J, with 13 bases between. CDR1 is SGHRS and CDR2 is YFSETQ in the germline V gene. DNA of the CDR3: TGCGCCAGCAGCTTGTGGGGGCCCGAGATGAACACTGAAGCTTTCTTT. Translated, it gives CASSLWGPEMNTEAFF. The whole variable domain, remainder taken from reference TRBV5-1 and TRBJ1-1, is KAGVTQTPRYLIKTRGQQVTLSCSPISGHRSVSWYQQTPGQGLQFLFEYFSETQRNKGNFPGRFSGRQFSNSRSEMNVSTLELGDSALYLCASSLWGPEMNTEAFFGQGTRLTVV.

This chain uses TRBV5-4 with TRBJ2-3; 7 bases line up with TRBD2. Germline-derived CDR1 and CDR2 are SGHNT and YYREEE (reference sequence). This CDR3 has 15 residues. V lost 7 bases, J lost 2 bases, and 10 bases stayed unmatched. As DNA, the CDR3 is TGTGCCAGCGGAAATAGCGGGCCTGCCACAGATACGCAGTATTTT. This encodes CASGNSGPATDTQYF.

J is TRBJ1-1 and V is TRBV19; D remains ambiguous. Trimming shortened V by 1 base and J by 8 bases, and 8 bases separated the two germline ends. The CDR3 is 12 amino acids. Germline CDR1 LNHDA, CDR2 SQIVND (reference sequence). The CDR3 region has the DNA TGTGCCAGTAGTATAGCGAAAACAGAAGCTTTCTTT. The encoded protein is CASSIAKTEAFF.

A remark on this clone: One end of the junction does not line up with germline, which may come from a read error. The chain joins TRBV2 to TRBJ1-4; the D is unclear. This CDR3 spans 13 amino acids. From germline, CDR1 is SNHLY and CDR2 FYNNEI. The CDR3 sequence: CASRATGNEKLSF. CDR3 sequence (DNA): TGTGCCAGCAGGGCGACTGGTAATGAAAAACTGTCTTTT. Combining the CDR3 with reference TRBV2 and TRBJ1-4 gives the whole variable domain EPEVTQTPSHQVTQMGQEVILRCVPISNHLYFYWYRQILGQKVEFLVSFYNNEISEKSEIFDDQFSVERPDGSNFTLKIRSTKLEDSAMYFCASRATGNEKLSFGSGTQLSVL.

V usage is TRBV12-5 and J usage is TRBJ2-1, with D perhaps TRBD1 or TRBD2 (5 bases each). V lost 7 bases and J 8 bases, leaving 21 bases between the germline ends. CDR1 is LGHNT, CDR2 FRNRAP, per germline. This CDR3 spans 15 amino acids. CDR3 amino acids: CASVSGEGQGDEQFF. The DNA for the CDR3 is TGTGCTAGTGTATCGGGCGAGGGGCAAGGAGATGAGCAGTTCTTC. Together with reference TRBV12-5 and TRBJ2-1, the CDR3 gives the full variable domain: DARVTQTPRHKVTEMGQEVTMRCQPILGHNTVFWYRQTMMQGLELLAYFRNRAPLDDSGMPKDRFSAEMPDATLATLKIQPSEPRDSAVYFCASVSGEGQGDEQFFGPGTRLTVL.

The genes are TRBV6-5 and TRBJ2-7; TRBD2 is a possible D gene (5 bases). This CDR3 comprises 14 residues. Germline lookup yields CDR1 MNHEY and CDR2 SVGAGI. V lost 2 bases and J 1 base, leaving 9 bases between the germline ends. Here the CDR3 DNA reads TGTGCCAGCAGTTACGGTGGAGGTTCCTACGAGCAGTACTTC. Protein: CASSYGGGSYEQYF.

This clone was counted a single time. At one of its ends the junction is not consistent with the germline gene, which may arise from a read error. The CDR3, as DNA: TGTGCCAGCAGGGAAACGGATGAGAGCATTCAGCCCCAGCATTTT. Its translation is CASRETDESIQPQHF. This rearrangement joins TRBV28 to TRBJ1-5; D is unresolved. The CDR3 contains 15 residues. Germline CDR1 and CDR2: MDHEN and SYDVKM.

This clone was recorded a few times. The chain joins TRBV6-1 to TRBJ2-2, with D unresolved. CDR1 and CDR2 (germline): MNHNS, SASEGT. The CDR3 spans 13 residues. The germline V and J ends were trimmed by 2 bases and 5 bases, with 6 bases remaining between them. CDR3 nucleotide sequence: TGTGCCAGCAGTGAACCAGGTACCGGGGAGCTGTTTTTT. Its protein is CASSEPGTGELFF.

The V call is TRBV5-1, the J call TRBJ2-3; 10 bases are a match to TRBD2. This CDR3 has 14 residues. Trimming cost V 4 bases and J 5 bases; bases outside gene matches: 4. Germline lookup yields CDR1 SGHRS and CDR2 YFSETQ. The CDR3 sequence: CASSPRLAGDTQYF. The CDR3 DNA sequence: TGCGCCAGCAGCCCCCGACTAGCGGGAGATACGCAGTATTTT.

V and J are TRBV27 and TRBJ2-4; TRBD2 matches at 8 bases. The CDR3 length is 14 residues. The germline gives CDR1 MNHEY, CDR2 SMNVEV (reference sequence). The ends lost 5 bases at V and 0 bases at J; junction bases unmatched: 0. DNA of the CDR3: TGTGCCAGCAGTCTAGCGGGAGCCAAAAACATTCAGTACTTC. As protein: CASSLAGAKNIQYF.